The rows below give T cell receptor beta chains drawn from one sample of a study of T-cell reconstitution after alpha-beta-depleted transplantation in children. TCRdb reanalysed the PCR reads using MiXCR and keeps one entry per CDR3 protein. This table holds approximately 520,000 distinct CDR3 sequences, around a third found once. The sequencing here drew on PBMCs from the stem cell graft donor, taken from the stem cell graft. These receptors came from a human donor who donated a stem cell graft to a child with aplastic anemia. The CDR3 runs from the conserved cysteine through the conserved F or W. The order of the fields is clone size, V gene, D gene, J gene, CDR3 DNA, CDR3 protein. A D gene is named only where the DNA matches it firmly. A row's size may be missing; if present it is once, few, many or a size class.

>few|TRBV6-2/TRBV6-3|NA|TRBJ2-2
TGTGCCAGCAGCCGACGACTTGCTGGGAGACCCGGGGAGCTGTTTTTT
CASSRRLAGRPGELFF
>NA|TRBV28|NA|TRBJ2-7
TGTGCCAGCAGTTCCTGGGCTACGAGCTACGAGCAGTACTTC
CASSSWATSYEQYF
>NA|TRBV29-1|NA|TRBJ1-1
TGCAGCGTTGGCACGGCGAACACTGAAGCTTTCTTT
CSVGTANTEAFF
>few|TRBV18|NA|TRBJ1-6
TGTGCCAGCTTACTGAACCGCTCCTATAATTCACCCCTCCACTTT
CASLLNRSYNSPLHF
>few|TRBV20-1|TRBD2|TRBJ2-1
TGCAGTGTTCCGGGACTAGACTCTATCGAGCAGTTCTTC
CSVPGLDSIEQFF
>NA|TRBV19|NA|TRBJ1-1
TGTGCCAGTAGGGCGGGACGGGTGAACACTGAAGCTTTCTTT
CASRAGRVNTEAFF
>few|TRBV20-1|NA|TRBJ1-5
TGCAGTGCTAGAGAGCTCCCGTATGATCAGCCCCAGCATTTT
CSARELPYDQPQHF
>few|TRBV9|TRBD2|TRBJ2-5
TGTGCCAGCAGCGTAGGAGTCGGGGAGGGCCAGGAGACCCAGTACTTC
CASSVGVGEGQETQYF
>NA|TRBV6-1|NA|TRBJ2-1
TGTGCCAGCTTACGGGAGGCAGGGGTCAATGAGCAGTTCTTC
CASLREAGVNEQFF
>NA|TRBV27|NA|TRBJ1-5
TGTGCCAGCAGCTTTATTGGGGGGCAGCCCCAGCATTTT
CASSFIGGQPQHF
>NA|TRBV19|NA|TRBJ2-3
TGTGCCAGTAGTACCCACAGGGTTCGAAATACGCAGTATTTT
CASSTHRVRNTQYF
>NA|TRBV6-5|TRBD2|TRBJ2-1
TGTGCCAGCAGTTACGAGGGAGGGCCAAGTGAGCAGTTCTTC
CASSYEGGPSEQFF
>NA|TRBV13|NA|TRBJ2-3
TGTGCCAGCAGCCGCGAGGTGGCCACGAGCACAGATACGCAGTATTTT
CASSREVATSTDTQYF
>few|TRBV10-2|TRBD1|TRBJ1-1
TGCGCCAGCAGCGACGGACAGGGGAAGATTTTCGCTGAAGCTTTCTTT
CASSDGQGKIFAEAFF